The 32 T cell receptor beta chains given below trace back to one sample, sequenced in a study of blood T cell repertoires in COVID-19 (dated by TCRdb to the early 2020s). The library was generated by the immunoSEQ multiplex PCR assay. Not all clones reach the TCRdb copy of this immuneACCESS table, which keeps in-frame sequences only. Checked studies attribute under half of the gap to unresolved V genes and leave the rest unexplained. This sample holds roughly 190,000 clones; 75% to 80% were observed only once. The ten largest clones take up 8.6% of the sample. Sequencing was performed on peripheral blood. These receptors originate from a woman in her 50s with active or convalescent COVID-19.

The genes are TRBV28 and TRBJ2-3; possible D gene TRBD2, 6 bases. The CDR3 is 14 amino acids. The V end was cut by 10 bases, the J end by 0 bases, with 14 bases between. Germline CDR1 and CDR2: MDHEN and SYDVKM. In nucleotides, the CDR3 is TGTGCCACTCTCGGCGGGATCAGCACAGATACGCAGTATTTT. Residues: CATLGGISTDTQYF.

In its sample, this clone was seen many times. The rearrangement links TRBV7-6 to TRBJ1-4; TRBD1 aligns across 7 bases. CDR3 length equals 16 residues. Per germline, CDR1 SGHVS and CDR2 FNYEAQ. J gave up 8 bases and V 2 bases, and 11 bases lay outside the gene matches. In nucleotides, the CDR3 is TGTGCCAGCAGCTTATCCCTAGACAGGGAGAGGGAAAAACTGTTTTTT. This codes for CASSLSLDREREKLFF.

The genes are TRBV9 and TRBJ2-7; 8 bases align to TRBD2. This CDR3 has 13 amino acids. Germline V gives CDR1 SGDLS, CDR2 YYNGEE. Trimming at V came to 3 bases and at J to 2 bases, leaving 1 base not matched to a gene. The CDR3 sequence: CASSAGGPYEQYF. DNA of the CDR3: TGTGCCAGCAGCGCGGGGGGGCCCTACGAGCAGTACTTC.

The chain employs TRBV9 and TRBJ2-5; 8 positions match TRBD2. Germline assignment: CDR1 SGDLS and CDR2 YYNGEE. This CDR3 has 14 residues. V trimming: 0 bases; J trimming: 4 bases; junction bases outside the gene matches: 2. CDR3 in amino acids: CASSVGAGGETQYF. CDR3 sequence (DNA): TGTGCCAGCAGCGTAGGGGCGGGAGGAGAGACCCAGTACTTC.

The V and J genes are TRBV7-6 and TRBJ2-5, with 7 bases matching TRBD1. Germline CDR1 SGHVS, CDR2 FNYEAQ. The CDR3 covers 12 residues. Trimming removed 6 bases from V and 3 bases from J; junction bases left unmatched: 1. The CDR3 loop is CASSGQEETQYF. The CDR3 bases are TGTGCCAGCAGTGGACAGGAAGAGACCCAGTACTTC.

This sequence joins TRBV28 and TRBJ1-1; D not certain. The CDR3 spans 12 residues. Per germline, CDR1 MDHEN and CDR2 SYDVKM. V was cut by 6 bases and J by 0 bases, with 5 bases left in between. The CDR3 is CASSRLNTEAFF. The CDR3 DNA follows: TGTGCCAGCAGCAGGCTGAACACTGAAGCTTTCTTT.

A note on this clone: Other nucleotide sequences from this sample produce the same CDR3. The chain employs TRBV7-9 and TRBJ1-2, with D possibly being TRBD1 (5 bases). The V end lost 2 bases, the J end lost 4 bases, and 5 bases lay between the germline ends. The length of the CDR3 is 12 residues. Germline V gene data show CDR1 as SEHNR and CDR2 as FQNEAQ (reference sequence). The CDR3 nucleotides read TGTGCCAGCAGCTTAACAGGCTATGGCTACACCTTC. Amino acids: CASSLTGYGYTF.

CDR3 bases: TGCGCCAGCAGCCAAGGGTCTCTGAGACAAGGCCAAGAGACCCAGTACTTC. This gives the protein CASSQGSLRQGQETQYF. The chain has TRBV4-1 and TRBJ2-5; D is unresolved. The germline V gene encodes CDR1 MGHRA and CDR2 YSYEKL. Between the trimmed V and J ends, which lost 1 base and 1 base, there was a span of 16 bases. The CDR3 extends over 17 amino acids.

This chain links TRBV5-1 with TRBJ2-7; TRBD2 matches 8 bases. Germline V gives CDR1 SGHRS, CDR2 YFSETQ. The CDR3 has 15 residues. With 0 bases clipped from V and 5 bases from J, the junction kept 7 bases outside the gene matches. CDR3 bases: TGCGCCAGCAGCTTGGGAGGCGGGAGGTTCCACGAGCAGTACTTC. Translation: CASSLGGGRFHEQYF.

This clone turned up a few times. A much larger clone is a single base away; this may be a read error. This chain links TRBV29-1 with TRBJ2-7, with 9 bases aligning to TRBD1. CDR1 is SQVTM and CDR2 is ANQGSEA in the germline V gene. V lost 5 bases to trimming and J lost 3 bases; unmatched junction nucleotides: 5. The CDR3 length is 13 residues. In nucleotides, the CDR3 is TGCAGCGTTTCCGGGACAGGGAACTACGAGCAGTACTTC. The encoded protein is CSVSGTGNYEQYF.

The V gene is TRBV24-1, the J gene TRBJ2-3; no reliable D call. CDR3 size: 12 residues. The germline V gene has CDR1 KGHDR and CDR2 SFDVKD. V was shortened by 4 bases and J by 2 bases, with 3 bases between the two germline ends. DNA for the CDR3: TGTGCCACCAGTGACTACACAGATACGCAGTATTTT. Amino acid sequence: CATSDYTDTQYF.

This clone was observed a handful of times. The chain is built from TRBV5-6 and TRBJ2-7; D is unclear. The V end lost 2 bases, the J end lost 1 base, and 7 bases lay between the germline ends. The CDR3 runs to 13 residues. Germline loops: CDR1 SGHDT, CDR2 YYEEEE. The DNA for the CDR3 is TGTGCCAGCAGCTTATACGGGTCCTACGAGCAGTACTTC. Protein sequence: CASSLYGSYEQYF.

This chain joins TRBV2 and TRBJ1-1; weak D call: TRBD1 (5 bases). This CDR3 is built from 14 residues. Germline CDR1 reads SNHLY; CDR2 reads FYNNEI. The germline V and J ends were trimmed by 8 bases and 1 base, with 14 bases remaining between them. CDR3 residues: CASSGRVRNTEAFF. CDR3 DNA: TGTGCCAGCTCTGGCAGGGTAAGGAACACTGAAGCTTTCTTT. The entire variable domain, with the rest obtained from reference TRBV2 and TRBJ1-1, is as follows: EPEVTQTPSHQVTQMGQEVILRCVPISNHLYFYWYRQILGQKVEFLVSFYNNEISEKSEIFDDQFSVERPDGSNFTLKIRSTKLEDSAMYFCASSGRVRNTEAFFGQGTRLTVV.

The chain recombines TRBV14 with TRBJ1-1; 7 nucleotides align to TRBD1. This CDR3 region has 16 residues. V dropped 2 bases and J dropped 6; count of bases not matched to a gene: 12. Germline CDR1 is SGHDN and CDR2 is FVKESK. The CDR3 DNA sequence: TGTGCCAGCAGCCAAAATACCGGGACAGCTAATGCTGAAGCTTTCTTT. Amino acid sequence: CASSQNTGTANAEAFF. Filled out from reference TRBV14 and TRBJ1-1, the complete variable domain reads EAGVTQFPSHSVIEKGQTVTLRCDPISGHDNLYWYRRVMGKEIKFLLHFVKESKQDESGMPNNRFLAERTGGTYSTLKVQPAELEDSGVYFCASSQNTGTANAEAFFGQGTRLTVV.

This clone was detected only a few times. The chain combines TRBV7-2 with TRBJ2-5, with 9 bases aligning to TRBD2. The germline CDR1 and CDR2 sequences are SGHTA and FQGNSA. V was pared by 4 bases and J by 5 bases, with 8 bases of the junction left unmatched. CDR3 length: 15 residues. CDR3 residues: CASSSRLAARETQYF. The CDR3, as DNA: TGTGCCAGCAGCTCGAGACTAGCGGCTAGGGAGACCCAGTACTTC.

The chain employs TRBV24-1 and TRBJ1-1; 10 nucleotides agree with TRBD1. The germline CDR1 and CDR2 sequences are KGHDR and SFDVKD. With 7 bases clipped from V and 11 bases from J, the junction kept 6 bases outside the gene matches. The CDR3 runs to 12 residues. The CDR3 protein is CATRGGTGEAFF. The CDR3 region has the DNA TGTGCCACCAGGGGGGGGACAGGGGAGGCTTTCTTT.

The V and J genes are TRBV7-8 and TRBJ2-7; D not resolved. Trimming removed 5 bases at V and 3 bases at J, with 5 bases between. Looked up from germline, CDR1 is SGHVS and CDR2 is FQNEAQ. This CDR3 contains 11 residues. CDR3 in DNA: TGTGCCAGCAGCCGCGGCTACGAGCAGTACTTC. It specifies CASSRGYEQYF.

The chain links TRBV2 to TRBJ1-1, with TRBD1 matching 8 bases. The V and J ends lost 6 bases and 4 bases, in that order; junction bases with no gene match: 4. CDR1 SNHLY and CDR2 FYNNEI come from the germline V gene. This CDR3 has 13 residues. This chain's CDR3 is CASSQTGATEAFF. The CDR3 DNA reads TGTGCCAGCAGCCAGACAGGGGCCACTGAAGCTTTCTTT. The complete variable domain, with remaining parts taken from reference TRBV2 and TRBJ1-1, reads EPEVTQTPSHQVTQMGQEVILRCVPISNHLYFYWYRQILGQKVEFLVSFYNNEISEKSEIFDDQFSVERPDGSNFTLKIRSTKLEDSAMYFCASSQTGATEAFFGQGTRLTVV.

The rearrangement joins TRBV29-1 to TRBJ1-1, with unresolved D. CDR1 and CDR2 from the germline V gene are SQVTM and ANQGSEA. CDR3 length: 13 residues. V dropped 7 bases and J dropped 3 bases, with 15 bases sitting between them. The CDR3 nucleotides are TGCAGCGGGGTGGACGGGATCGACACTGAAGCTTTCTTT. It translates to CSGVDGIDTEAFF.

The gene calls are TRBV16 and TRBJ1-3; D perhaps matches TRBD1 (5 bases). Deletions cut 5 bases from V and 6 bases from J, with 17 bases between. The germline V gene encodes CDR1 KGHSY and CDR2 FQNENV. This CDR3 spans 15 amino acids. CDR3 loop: CASSAAGRMINTIYF. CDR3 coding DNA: TGTGCCAGCAGCGCCGCGGGACGGATGATAAACACCATATATTTT.

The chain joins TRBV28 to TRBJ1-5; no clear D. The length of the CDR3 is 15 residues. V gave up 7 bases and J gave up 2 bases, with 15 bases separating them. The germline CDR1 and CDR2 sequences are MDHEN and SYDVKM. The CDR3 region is CASTIRAGGNQPQHF. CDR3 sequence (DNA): TGTGCCAGCACCATCCGGGCCGGGGGCAATCAGCCCCAGCATTTT.

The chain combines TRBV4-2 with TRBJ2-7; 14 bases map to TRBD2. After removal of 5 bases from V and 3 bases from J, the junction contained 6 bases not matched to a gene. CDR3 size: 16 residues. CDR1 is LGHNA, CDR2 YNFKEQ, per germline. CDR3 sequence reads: CASSAGTSGGLYEQYF. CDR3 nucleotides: TGTGCCAGCAGCGCAGGGACTAGCGGGGGTCTCTACGAGCAGTACTTC.

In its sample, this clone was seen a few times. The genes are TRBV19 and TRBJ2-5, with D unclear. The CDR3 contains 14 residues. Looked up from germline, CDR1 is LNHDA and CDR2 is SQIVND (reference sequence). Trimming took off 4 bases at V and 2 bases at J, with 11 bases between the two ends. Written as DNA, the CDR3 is TGTGCCAGTAGTACCGACGTGAGGCAAGAGACCCAGTACTTC. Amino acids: CASSTDVRQETQYF.

CDR3 in DNA: TGTGCCAGCAGTTTCGAGACAGGGTTTAGCTATGGCTACACCTTC. It encodes CASSFETGFSYGYTF. This chain links TRBV6-5 with TRBJ1-2, with 7 bases fitting TRBD1. The germline V gene encodes CDR1 MNHEY and CDR2 SVGAGI. The V gene end was trimmed by 4 bases and the J gene end by 4 bases; junction bases not matched to a gene: 9. The CDR3 totals 15 residues.

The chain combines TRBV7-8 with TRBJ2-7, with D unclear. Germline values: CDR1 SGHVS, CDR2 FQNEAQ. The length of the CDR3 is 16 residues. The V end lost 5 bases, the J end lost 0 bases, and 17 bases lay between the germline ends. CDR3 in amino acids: CASSPPRPASSYEQYF. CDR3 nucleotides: TGTGCCAGCAGCCCGCCCCGGCCAGCGAGCTCCTACGAGCAGTACTTC.

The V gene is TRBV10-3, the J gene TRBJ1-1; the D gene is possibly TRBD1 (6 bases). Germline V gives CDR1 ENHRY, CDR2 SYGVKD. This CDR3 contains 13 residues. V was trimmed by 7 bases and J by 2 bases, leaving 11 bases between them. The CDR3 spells CAINPTGNTEAFF. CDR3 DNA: TGTGCCATCAACCCGACAGGAAACACTGAAGCTTTCTTT.

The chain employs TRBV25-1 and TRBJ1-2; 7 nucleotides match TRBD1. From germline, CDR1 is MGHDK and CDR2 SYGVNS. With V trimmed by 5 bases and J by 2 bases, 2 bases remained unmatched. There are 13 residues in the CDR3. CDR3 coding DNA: TGTGCCAGCAGTCCGGACAGGAACTATGGCTACACCTTC. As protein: CASSPDRNYGYTF.

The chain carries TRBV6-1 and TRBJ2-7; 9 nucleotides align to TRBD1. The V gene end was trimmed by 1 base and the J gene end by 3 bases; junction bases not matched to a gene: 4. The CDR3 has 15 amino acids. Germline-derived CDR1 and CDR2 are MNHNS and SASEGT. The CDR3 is CASSEGGTGSYEQYF. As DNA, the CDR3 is TGTGCCAGCAGTGAAGGAGGGACAGGGAGCTACGAGCAGTACTTC.

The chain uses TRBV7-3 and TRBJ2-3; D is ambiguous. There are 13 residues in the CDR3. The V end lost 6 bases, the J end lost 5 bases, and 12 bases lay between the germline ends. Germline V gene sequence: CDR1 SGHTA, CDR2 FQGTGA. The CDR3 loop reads CASSSVRRDTQYF. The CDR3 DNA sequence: TGTGCCAGCAGTTCGGTGAGGAGAGATACGCAGTATTTT.

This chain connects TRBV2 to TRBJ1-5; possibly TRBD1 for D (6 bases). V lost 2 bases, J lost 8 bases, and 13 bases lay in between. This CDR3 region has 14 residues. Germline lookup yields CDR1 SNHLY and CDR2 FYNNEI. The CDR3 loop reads CASSEMGGREPQHF. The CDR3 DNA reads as TGTGCCAGCAGTGAAATGGGGGGGCGAGAGCCCCAGCATTTT.

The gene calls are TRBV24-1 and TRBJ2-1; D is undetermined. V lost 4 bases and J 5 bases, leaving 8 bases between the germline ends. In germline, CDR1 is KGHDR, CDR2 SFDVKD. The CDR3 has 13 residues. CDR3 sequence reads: CATSDFNDNEQFF. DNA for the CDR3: TGTGCCACCAGTGACTTTAATGACAATGAGCAGTTCTTC.

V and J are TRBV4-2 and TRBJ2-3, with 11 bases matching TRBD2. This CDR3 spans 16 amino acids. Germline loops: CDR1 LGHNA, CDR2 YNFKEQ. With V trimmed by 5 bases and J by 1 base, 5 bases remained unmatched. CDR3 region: CASSFSGGEGTDTQYF. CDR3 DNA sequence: TGTGCCAGCAGCTTTAGCGGGGGGGAGGGCACAGATACGCAGTATTTT.